This T cell receptor (beta chain) was obtained from a study of shared clonotypes between healthy human individuals. On the study more broadly: Per donor, three plates held CD4 naive cells, three held CD4 memory, two held CD8 naive and one held CD8 memory. Study-level points and caveats: In general, naive subsets displayed greater estimated richness than memory subsets did. Clonotype sharing among donors was thought likely to change with sequencing depth.

This clone has more than one count but fewer than ten. Its antigen is still unknown. CDR3 length: 17 amino acids. V was trimmed by 1 base and J by 3 bases, leaving 18 bases between them. Germline-derived CDR1 and CDR2 are MNHNS and SASEGT. CD8 memory pooled CD45RO+ cells and CCR7-negative CD45RA+ TemRA cells. This table comes from immunoSEQ multiplex PCR, and its TCRdb copy is limited to in-frame clones, with some not included. This table holds 85,000 to 100,000 clones, over 60% found once. The chain couples TRBV6-1 to TRBJ1-2; D remains unclear. The TCR sequence derives from a man aged 25 to 45 in good health. The sequencing sample was made of memory CD8+ T cells sorted from blood. Subset noted: CD45RO+ cells pooled with CCR7-negative TemRA cells. The CDR3 spells CASSEDAVISPDYGYTF. CDR3 nucleotide sequence: TGTGCCAGCAGTGAAGATGCCGTTATATCCCCTGACTATGGCTACACCTTC.